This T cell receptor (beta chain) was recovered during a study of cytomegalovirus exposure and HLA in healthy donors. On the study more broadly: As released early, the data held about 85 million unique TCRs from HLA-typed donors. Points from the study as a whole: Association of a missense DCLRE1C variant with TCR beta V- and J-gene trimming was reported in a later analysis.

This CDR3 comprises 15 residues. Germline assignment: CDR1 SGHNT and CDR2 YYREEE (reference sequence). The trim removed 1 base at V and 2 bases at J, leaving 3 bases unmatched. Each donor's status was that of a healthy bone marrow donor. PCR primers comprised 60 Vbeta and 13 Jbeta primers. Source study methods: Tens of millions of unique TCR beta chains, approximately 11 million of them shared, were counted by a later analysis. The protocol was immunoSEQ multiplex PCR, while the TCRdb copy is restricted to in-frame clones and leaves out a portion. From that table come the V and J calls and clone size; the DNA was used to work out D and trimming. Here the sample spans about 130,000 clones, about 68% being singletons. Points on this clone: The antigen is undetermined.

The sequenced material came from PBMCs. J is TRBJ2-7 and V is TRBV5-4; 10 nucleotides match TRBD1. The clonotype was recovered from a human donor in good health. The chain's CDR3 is CASSLKGQGTYEQYF. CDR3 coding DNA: TGTGCCAGCAGCTTGAAGGGACAGGGGACCTACGAGCAGTACTTC.